The clone carrying this TCR beta chain appeared a few times. The antigen is unknown. This sample stems from a study of response to subunit inactivated influenza vaccine. Whole-study findings and limits: Authors suggested each seasonal influenza vaccination recruits few new T cells.

TCRdb reprocessed the RT-PCR reads via MiXCR and lists one record per CDR3 protein. The sample lists about 610,000 distinct CDR3 sequences, 14% occurring once. The source of this sequence is a man aged 50-59 years who received an inactivated influenza vaccine. The sample was PBMCs from blood, taken 12 days after vaccination.

The CDR3 nucleotides read TGTGCCAGCAGTGCAAAACCATATAATTCACCCCTCCACTTT. Protein sequence: CASSAKPYNSPLHF. The chain couples TRBV6-1 to TRBJ1-6; unclear D gene. The CDR3 runs to 14 residues. With 4 bases removed from V and 4 bases from J, the gap between germline ends came to 8 bases. The germline V gene has CDR1 MNHNS and CDR2 SASEGT.